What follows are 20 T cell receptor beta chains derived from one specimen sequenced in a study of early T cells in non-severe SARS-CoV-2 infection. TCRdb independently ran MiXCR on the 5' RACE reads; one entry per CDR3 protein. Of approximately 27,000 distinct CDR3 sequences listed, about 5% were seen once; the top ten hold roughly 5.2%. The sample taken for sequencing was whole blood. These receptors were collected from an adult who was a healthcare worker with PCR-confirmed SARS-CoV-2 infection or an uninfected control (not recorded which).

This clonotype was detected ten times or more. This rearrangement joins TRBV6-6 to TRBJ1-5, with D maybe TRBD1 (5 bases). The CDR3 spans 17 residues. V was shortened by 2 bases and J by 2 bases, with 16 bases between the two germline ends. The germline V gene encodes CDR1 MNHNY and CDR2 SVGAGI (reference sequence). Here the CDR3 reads CASSYPDLDRGNQPQHF. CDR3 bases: TGTGCCAGCAGTTACCCGGATTTAGACAGAGGCAATCAGCCCCAGCATTTT.

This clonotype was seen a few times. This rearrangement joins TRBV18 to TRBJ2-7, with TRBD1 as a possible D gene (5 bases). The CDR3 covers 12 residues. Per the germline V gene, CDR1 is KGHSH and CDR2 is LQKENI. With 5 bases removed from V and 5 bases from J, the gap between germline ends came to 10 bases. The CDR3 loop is CASSIRGHEQYF. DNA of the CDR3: TGTGCCAGCTCAATAAGGGGCCACGAGCAGTACTTC.

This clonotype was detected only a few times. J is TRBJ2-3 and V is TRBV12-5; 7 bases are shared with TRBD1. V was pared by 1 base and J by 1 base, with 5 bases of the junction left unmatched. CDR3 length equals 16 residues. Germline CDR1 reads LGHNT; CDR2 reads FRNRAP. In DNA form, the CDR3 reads TGTGCTAGTGGTTTGGGCAGGGGGATTGGCACAGATACGCAGTATTTT. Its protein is CASGLGRGIGTDTQYF.

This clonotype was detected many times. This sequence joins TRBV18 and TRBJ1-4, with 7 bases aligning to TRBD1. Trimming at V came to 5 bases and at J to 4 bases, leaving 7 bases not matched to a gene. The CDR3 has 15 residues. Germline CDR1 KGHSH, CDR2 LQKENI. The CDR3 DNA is TGTGCCAGCTCATGGGGGACAGATTTTAATGAAAAACTGTTTTTT. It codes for CASSWGTDFNEKLFF.

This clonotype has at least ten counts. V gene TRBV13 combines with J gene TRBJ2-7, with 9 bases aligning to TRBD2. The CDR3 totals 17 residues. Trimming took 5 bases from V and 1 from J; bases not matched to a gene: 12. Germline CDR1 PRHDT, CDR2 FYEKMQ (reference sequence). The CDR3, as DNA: TGTGCCAGCAGCGAACGGACTAGCGTGCAGTTTTCCTACGAGCAGTACTTC. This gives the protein CASSERTSVQFSYEQYF. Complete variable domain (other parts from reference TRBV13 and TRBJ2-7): AAGVIQSPRHLIKEKRETATLKCYPIPRHDTVYWYQQGPGQDPQFLISFYEKMQSDKGSIPDRFSAQQFSDYHSELNMSSLELGDSALYFCASSERTSVQFSYEQYFGPGTRLTVT.

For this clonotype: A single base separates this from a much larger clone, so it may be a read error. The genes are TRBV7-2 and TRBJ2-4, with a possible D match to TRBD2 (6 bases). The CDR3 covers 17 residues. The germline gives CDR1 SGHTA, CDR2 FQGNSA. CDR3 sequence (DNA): TGTGCCAGCAGCCCAAGCTGGCGGGGTCTAGCCAAAAACATTCAGAACTTC. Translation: CASSPSWRGLAKNIQNF.

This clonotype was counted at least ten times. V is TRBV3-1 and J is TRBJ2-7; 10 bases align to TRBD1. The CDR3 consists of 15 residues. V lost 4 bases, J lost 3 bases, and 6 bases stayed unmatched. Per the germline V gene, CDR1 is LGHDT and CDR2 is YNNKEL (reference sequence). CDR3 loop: CASSPGQGIGYEQYF. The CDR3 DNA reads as TGTGCCAGCAGCCCGGGACAGGGGATCGGCTACGAGCAGTACTTC.

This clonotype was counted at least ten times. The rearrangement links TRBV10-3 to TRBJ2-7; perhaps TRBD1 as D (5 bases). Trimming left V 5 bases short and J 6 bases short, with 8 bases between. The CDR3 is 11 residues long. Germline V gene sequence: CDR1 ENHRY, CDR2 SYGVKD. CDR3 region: CAISTGLEQYF. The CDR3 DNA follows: TGTGCCATCAGTACAGGTCTCGAGCAGTACTTC.

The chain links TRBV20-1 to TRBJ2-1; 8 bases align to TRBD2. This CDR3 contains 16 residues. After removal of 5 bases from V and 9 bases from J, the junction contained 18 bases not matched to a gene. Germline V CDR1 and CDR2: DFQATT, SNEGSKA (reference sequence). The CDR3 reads CSAHPLFGGGSGEQFF. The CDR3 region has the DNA TGCAGTGCTCACCCTCTCTTTGGCGGGGGGTCTGGTGAGCAGTTCTTC.

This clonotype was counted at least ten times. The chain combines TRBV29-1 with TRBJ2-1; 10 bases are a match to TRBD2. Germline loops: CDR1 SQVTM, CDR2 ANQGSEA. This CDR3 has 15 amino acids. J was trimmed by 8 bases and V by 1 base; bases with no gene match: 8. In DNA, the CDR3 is TGCAGCGTTGAAGGTTCTAGCGGGAGCTTGGATGAGCAGTTCTTC. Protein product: CSVEGSSGSLDEQFF.

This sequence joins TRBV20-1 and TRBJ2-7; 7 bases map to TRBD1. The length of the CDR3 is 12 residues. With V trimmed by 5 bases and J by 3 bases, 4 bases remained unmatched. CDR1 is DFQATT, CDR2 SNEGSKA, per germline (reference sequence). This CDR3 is CSAGDSNYEQYF. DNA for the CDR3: TGCAGTGCTGGGGACAGTAACTACGAGCAGTACTTC.

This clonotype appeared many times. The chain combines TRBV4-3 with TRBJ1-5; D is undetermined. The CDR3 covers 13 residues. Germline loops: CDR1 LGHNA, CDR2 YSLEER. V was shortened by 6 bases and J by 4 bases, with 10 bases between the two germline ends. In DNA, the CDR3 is TGCGCCAGCAGTTGGCAGGAAAATCAGCCCCAGCATTTT. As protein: CASSWQENQPQHF.

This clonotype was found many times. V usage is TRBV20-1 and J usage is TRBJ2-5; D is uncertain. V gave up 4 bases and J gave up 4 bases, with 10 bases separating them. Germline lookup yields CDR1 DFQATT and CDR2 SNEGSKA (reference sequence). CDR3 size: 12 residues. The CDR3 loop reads CSAKSSRETQYF. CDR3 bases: TGCAGTGCTAAAAGCTCACGAGAGACCCAGTACTTC.

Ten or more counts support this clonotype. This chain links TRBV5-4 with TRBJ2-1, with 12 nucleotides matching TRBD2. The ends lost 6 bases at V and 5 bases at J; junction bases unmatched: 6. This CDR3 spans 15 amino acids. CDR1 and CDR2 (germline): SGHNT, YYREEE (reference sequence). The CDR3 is CASTGLAGSNNEQFF. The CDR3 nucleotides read TGTGCCAGCACCGGACTAGCGGGGTCCAACAATGAGCAGTTCTTC.

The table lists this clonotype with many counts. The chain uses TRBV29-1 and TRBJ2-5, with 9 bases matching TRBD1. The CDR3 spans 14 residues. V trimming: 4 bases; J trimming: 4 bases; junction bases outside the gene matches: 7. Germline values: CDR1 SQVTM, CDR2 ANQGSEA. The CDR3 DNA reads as TGCAGCGTTGGGGGCCGGACAGGGGCAGAGACCCAGTACTTC. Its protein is CSVGGRTGAETQYF.

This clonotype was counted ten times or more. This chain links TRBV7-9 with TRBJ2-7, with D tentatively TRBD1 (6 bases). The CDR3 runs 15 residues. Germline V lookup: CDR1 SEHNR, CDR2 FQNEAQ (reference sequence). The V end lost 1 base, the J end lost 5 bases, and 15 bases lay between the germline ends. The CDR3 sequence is CASSLEGGAINEQYF. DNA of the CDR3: TGTGCCAGCAGCTTAGAAGGGGGAGCGATCAACGAGCAGTACTTC. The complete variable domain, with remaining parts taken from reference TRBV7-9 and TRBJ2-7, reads DTGVSQNPRHKITKRGQNVTFRCDPISEHNRLYWYRQTLGQGPEFLTYFQNEAQLEKSRLLSDRFSAERPKGSFSTLEIQRTEQGDSAMYLCASSLEGGAINEQYFGPGTRLTVT.

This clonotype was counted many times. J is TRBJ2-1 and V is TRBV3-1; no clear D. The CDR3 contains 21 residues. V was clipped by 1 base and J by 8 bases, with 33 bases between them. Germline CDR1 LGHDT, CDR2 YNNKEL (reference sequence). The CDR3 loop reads CASSQVRGTNRNQRRRDEQFF. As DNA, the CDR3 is TGTGCCAGCAGCCAAGTACGCGGTACTAACAGAAACCAAAGGAGAAGGGATGAGCAGTTCTTC.

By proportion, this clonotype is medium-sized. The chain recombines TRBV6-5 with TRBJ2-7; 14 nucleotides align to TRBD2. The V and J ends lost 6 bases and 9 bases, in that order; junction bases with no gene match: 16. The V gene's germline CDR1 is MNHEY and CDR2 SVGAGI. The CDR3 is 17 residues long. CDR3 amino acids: CASRSGLAGGRSVGQYF. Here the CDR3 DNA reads TGTGCCAGCAGGAGTGGACTAGCGGGGGGCCGGTCGGTGGGGCAGTACTTC.

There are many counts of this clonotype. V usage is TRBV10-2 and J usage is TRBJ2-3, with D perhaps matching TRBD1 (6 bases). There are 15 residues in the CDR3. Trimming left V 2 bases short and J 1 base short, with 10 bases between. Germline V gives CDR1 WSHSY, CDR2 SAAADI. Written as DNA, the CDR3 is TGCGCCAGCAGTGAGCGCAGGGGAGGCACAGATACGCAGTATTTT. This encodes CASSERRGGTDTQYF.

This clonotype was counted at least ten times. The DNA for the CDR3 is TGTGCCAGCAGCTTAATCCAAGAGACCCAGTACTTC. Its protein product is CASSLIQETQYF. The genes are TRBV7-2 and TRBJ2-5; D remains ambiguous. Germline loops: CDR1 SGHTA, CDR2 FQGNSA. CDR3 length: 12 residues. V dropped 2 bases and J dropped 1 base, with 2 bases sitting between them.